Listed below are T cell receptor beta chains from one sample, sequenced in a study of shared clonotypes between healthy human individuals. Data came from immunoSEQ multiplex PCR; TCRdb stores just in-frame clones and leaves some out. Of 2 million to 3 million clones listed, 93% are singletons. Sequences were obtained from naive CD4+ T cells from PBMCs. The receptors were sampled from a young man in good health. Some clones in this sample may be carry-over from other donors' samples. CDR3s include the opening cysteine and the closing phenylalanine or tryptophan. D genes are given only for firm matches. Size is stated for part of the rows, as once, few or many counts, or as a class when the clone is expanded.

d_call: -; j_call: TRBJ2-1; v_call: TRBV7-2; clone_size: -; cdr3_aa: CASSFPSDPSYNEQFF; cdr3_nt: TGTGCCAGCAGCTTCCCCAGCGACCCCTCCTACAATGAGCAGTTCTTC
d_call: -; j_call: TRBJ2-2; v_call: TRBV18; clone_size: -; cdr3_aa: CASSPDRFNTGELFF; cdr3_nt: TGTGCCAGCTCACCGGACAGATTCAACACCGGGGAGCTGTTTTTT
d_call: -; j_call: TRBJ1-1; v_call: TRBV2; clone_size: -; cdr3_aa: CASSGGRATEAFF; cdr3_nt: TGTGCCAGCAGTGGAGGCAGGGCCACTGAAGCTTTCTTT
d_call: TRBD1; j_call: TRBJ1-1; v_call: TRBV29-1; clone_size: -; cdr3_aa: CSVVGQHMNTEAFF; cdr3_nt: TGCAGCGTTGTGGGACAGCACATGAACACTGAAGCTTTCTTT
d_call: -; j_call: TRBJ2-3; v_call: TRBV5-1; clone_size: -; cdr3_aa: CASSRDISGGTDTQYF; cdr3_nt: TGCGCCAGCTCCCGGGACATTTCCGGGGGCACAGATACGCAGTATTTT
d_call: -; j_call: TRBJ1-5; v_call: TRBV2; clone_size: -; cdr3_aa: CASSEARVGGALQHF; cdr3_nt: TGTGCCAGCAGTGAAGCGCGGGTGGGAGGGGCCTTGCAGCATTTT
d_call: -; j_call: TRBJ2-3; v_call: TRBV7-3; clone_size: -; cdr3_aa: CASSSLGTADTQYF; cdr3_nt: TGTGCCAGCAGCTCGTTAGGCACGGCAGATACGCAGTATTTT
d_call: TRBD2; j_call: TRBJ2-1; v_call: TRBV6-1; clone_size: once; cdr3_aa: CASSEPSGRYSSYNEQFF; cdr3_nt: TGTGCCAGCAGTGAACCTAGCGGGAGGTATTCCTCCTACAATGAGCAGTTCTTC
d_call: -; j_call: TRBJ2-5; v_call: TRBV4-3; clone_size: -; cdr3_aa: CASSQLGIGETQYF; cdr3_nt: TGCGCCAGCAGCCAGTTAGGGATCGGGGAGACCCAGTACTTC
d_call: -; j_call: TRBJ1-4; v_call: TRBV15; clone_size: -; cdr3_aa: CATSRVTGWGEKLFF; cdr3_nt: TGTGCCACCAGCAGAGTAACAGGGTGGGGTGAAAAACTGTTTTTT
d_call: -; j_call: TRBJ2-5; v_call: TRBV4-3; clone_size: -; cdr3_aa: CASSRGATVFQETQYF; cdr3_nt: TGCGCCAGCAGCCGTGGAGCAACAGTTTTCCAAGAGACCCAGTACTTC
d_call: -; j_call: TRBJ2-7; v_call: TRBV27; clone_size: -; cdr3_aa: CASSLSGGSRYF; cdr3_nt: TGTGCCAGCAGTTTATCGGGGGGATCGAGGTACTTC
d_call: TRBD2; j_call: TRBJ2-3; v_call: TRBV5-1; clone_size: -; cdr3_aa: CASSPPAGGTDTQYF; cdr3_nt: TGCGCCAGCAGCCCTCCCGCGGGGGGCACAGATACGCAGTATTTT
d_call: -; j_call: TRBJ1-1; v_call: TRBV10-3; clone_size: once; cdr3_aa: CAIRSDSSNTEAFF; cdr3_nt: TGTGCCATCAGATCGGACAGCTCGAACACTGAAGCTTTCTTT
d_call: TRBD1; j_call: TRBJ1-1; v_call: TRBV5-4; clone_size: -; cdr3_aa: CASSWDRQGNTEAFF; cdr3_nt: TGTGCCAGCAGCTGGGACCGACAGGGAAACACTGAAGCTTTCTTT
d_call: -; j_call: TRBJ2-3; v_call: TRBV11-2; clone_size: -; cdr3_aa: CASSLVTGTYETDTQYF; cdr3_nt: TGTGCCAGCAGCTTAGTAACGGGGACATACGAAACAGATACGCAGTATTTT
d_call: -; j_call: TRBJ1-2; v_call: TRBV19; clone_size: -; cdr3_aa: CASTRSPGGGANYGYTF; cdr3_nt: TGTGCCAGTACCAGATCGCCCGGCGGGGGGGCTAACTATGGCTACACCTTC
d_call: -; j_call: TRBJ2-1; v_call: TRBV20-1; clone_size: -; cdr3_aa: CSAKDNEQFF; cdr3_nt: TGCAGTGCCAAAGACAATGAGCAGTTCTTC
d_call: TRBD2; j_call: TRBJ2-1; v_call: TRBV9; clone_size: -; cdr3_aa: CASSRLAGSHNEQFF; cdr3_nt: TGTGCCAGCAGCCGACTAGCGGGGAGCCACAATGAGCAGTTCTTC
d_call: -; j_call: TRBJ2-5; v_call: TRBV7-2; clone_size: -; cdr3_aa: CASSFSGETQYF; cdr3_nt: TGTGCCAGCAGCTTTTCGGGGGAGACCCAGTACTTC
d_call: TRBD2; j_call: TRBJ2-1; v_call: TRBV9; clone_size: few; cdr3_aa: CASSVVGLAGGEQFF; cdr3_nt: TGTGCCAGCAGCGTAGTGGGACTAGCGGGAGGGGAGCAGTTCTTC
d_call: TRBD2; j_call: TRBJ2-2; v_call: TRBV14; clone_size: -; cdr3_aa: CASSQGSGSVRTGELFF; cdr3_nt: TGTGCCAGCAGCCAAGGTAGCGGGAGCGTAAGGACCGGGGAGCTGTTTTTT
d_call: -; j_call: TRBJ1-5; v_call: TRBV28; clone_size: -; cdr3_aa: CASSTRENTQPQHF; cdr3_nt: TGTGCCAGCAGTACTCGGGAGAACACGCAGCCCCAGCATTTT
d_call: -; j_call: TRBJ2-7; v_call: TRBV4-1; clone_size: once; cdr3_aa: CASSQVPALEQYF; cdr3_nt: TGCGCCAGCAGCCAAGTCCCAGCACTCGAGCAGTACTTC
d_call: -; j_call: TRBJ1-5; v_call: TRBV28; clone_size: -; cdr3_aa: CASSPGGDAQPQHF; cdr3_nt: TGTGCCAGCAGTCCGGGGGGGGATGCTCAGCCCCAGCATTTT
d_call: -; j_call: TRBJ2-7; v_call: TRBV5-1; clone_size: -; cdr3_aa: CASSLEGTRSSYEQYF; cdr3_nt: TGCGCCAGCAGCCTCGAGGGGACGAGGAGCTCCTACGAGCAGTACTTC
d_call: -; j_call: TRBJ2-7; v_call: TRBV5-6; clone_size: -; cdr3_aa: CASSLVGSSYEQYF; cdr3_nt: TGTGCCAGCAGCTTGGTCGGAAGCTCCTACGAGCAGTACTTC
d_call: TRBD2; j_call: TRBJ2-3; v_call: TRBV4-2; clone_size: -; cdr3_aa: CASSQRLAGDTQYF; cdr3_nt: TGTGCCAGCAGCCAGAGACTAGCGGGAGATACGCAGTATTTT